These 27 T cell receptor beta chains originate from one sample sequenced in a study of control samples from healthy donors and cancer patients (dated by TCRdb to the early 2020s). Receptors were amplified or captured by the immunoSEQ multiplex PCR assay. TCRdb took this table from immuneACCESS and kept in-frame rearrangements with V and J called. Such tables lack part of the clones; where checked against another copy, unresolved V genes explain under half of the gap, and the rest is unexplained. This sample has under 80,000 clones in its table, and over 90% of those were observed once. More than 2.5% of the sample goes to the ten largest clones. The sequencing input was blood. The receptors were sampled from a woman aged 25 to 39 in good health.

The chain joins TRBV2 to TRBJ1-2; 8 bases match TRBD1. The J segment lost 5 bases and the V segment lost 2 bases, leaving 4 bases of the junction unmatched. This CDR3 is 14 amino acids long. The V gene's germline CDR1 is SNHLY and CDR2 FYNNEI. The CDR3 nucleotides read TGTGCCAGCAGTGAATGGGGACAGGAGTATGGCTACACCTTC. Translation: CASSEWGQEYGYTF.

CDR3 sequence (DNA): TGTGCCAGCAGTTTGAAGGGAGGCCTCACCGGGGAGCTGTTTTTT. This translates into CASSLKGGLTGELFF. The chain is built from TRBV27 and TRBJ2-2, with D maybe TRBD2 (6 bases). Germline V gene lookup returns CDR1 MNHEY and CDR2 SMNVEV (reference sequence). Trimming stripped 3 bases from V and 4 bases from J, with 12 bases between. The CDR3 runs 15 residues.

The chain combines TRBV5-1 with TRBJ2-3; D might be TRBD1 (5 bases). Trimming stripped 1 base from V and 2 bases from J, with 8 bases between. Germline V gene sequence: CDR1 SGHRS, CDR2 YFSETQ. CDR3 length: 14 amino acids. The CDR3 DNA sequence: TGCGCCAGCAGCTTGCAGGGTTCCACAGATACGCAGTATTTT. Protein sequence: CASSLQGSTDTQYF.

The V call is TRBV5-4, the J call TRBJ2-3; TRBD2 matches at 9 bases. The J segment lost 2 bases and the V segment lost 4 bases, leaving 8 bases of the junction unmatched. The CDR3 is 16 residues long. Germline loops: CDR1 SGHNT, CDR2 YYREEE (reference sequence). The CDR3 loop reads CASSTPAGGLTDTQYF. CDR3 coding DNA: TGTGCCAGCAGCACCCCAGCGGGGGGCCTCACAGATACGCAGTATTTT.

J is TRBJ1-4 and V is TRBV5-8; perhaps TRBD1 as D (6 bases). V gave up 0 bases and J gave up 5 bases, with 14 bases separating them. CDR1 and CDR2 (germline): SGHTS, YDEGEE. The CDR3 consists of 16 residues. CDR3 protein: CASSLAWGQRNEKLFF. The DNA for the CDR3 is TGTGCCAGCAGCTTGGCATGGGGACAAAGGAATGAAAAACTGTTTTTT.

The chain links TRBV7-9 to TRBJ2-3, with TRBD1 identical over 7 bases. CDR1 is SEHNR and CDR2 is FQNEAQ in the germline V gene (reference sequence). J gave up 8 bases and V 6 bases, and 14 bases lay outside the gene matches. The CDR3 is 15 amino acids. The CDR3 DNA reads as TGTGCCAGCAGGCAGGCCGGGACAGAAGTTGGTACGCAGTATTTT. Its translation: CASRQAGTEVGTQYF.

The chain recombines TRBV7-2 with TRBJ2-7; D is undetermined. The CDR3 loop spans 12 amino acids. Between the trimmed V and J ends, which lost 3 bases and 2 bases, there was a span of 5 bases. Per the germline V gene, CDR1 is SGHTA and CDR2 is FQGNSA. DNA for the CDR3: TGTGCCAGCAGCTTGGTCACCTACGAGCAGTACTTC. Protein product: CASSLVTYEQYF.

This sequence joins TRBV15 and TRBJ1-1; unclear D gene. Trimming stripped 3 bases from V and 2 bases from J, with 7 bases between. This CDR3 contains 13 residues. The germline V gene has CDR1 LNHNV and CDR2 YYDKDF (reference sequence). The CDR3 protein is CATSSIKNTEAFF. The CDR3 nucleotides are TGTGCCACCAGCAGTATTAAAAACACTGAAGCTTTCTTT.

The V and J genes are TRBV7-2 and TRBJ2-4; D call uncertain. Per germline, CDR1 SGHTA and CDR2 FQGNSA. Trimming cost V 5 bases and J 0 bases, with 14 bases left between them. This CDR3 has 16 residues. CDR3 bases: TGTGCCAGCAGCCCACAAGTTGATTTAGCCAAAAACATTCAGTACTTC. Amino acids: CASSPQVDLAKNIQYF.

The rearrangement links TRBV6-5 to TRBJ1-6; possible D gene TRBD1, 6 bases. The CDR3 totals 14 residues. Germline V gene lookup returns CDR1 MNHEY and CDR2 SVGAGI. The V end lost 6 bases, the J end lost 9 bases, and 15 bases lay between the germline ends. Written as DNA, the CDR3 is TGTGCCAGCAGGCAGGGCCTAGGGGGTTCACCCCTCCACTTT. Encoded protein: CASRQGLGGSPLHF.

The chain recombines TRBV7-9 with TRBJ2-6; D gene ambiguous. Looked up from germline, CDR1 is SEHNR and CDR2 is FQNEAQ (reference sequence). The length of the CDR3 is 13 residues. Trimming pared 9 bases from V and 0 bases from J, leaving 6 bases between. Written as DNA, the CDR3 is TGTGCCAGTACCCACTCTGGGGCCAACGTCCTGACTTTC. Amino acid sequence: CASTHSGANVLTF.

The chain couples TRBV9 to TRBJ1-5, with D perhaps TRBD1 (6 bases). V shed 4 bases and J shed 4 bases, with 12 bases lying between them. The CDR3 totals 14 residues. Germline V gene lookup returns CDR1 SGDLS and CDR2 YYNGEE. This CDR3 reads CASSSGQMNQPQHF. CDR3 DNA sequence: TGTGCCAGCAGCTCCGGACAGATGAATCAGCCCCAGCATTTT.

The chain is built from TRBV6-5 and TRBJ2-4, with 10 bases lining up with TRBD1. CDR1 is MNHEY, CDR2 SVGAGI, per germline. Trimming at V came to 4 bases and at J to 0 bases, leaving 0 bases not matched to a gene. This CDR3 contains 15 residues. The CDR3 loop is CASSWDRGAKNIQYF. The CDR3 nucleotides are TGTGCCAGCAGTTGGGACAGGGGAGCCAAAAACATTCAGTACTTC.

This clone was detected only a few times. The chain has TRBV7-3 and TRBJ2-5; possibly TRBD2 for D (6 bases). Looked up from germline, CDR1 is SGHTA and CDR2 is FQGTGA. V lost 2 bases, J lost 5 bases, and 12 bases lay in between. The CDR3 covers 14 residues. This CDR3 is CASSLSASEETQYF. CDR3 bases: TGTGCCAGCAGCTTATCTGCTAGCGAGGAGACCCAGTACTTC. Full variable domain (remainder filled in from reference TRBV7-3 and TRBJ2-5): GAGVSQTPSNKVTEKGKYVELRCDPISGHTALYWYRQSLGQGPEFLIYFQGTGAADDSGLPNDRFFAVRPEGSVSTLKIQRTERGDSAVYLCASSLSASEETQYFGPGTRLLVL.

This chain connects TRBV6-5 to TRBJ2-7, with D uncertain. CDR3 length equals 12 residues. Germline V gene sequence: CDR1 MNHEY, CDR2 SVGAGI. V was cut by 5 bases and J by 4 bases, with 9 bases left in between. The CDR3 protein is CASSPAGYEQYF. CDR3 bases: TGTGCCAGCAGTCCTGCTGGGTACGAGCAGTACTTC.

V usage is TRBV2 and J usage is TRBJ2-5; the D gene could be TRBD1 or TRBD2 (5 bases each). The CDR3 contains 14 residues. Germline loops: CDR1 SNHLY, CDR2 FYNNEI. V lost 4 bases and J lost 2, with 11 bases in between. CDR3 residues: CASSARGYQETQYF. The CDR3 nucleotides are TGTGCCAGCAGTGCCCGGGGCTATCAAGAGACCCAGTACTTC.

The V gene is TRBV14, the J gene TRBJ1-2, with 7 bases aligning to TRBD1. V shed 2 bases, J shed 5 bases, and the junction held 5 bases outside the gene matches. The germline CDR1 and CDR2 sequences are SGHDN and FVKESK. The CDR3 contains 14 residues. CDR3 coding DNA: TGTGCCAGCAGCCAAAGACAGGGAGGTTATGGCTACACCTTC. Translation: CASSQRQGGYGYTF.

This clone is a singleton in its sample. The V gene is TRBV7-6, the J gene TRBJ2-5; D is unclear. The V end was cut by 5 bases, the J end by 4 bases, with 5 bases between. The length of the CDR3 is 11 residues. Germline CDR1 SGHVS, CDR2 FNYEAQ. CDR3 sequence reads: CASSPGETQYF. The CDR3 bases are TGTGCCAGCAGCCCAGGAGAGACCCAGTACTTC.

The V and J genes are TRBV29-1 and TRBJ2-3; D not certain. Germline CDR1 reads SQVTM; CDR2 reads ANQGSEA. The CDR3 is 12 residues long. V was shortened by 5 bases and J by 0 bases, with 6 bases between the two germline ends. CDR3 sequence reads: CSVPRSTDTQYF. The CDR3 coding sequence is TGCAGCGTTCCCCGTAGCACAGATACGCAGTATTTT.

V is TRBV19 and J is TRBJ1-2, with TRBD1 identical over 11 bases. The CDR3 covers 15 residues. Germline V CDR1 and CDR2: LNHDA, SQIVND (reference sequence). V was clipped by 5 bases and J by 7 bases; unmatched bases: 9. The CDR3 coding sequence is TGTGCCAGTAGTGTTCTGGGACAGGGGGTTGGTGGCTACACCTTC. It codes for CASSVLGQGVGGYTF.

This chain uses TRBV12-2 with TRBJ1-3; TRBD1, the D gene given by the table, was not confirmed from the DNA. TRBV12-2 is a pseudogene segment. This CDR3 has 16 residues. CDR3 sequence: CASRSHRDRGGNTIYF. The DNA for the CDR3 is TGTGCAAGTCGCTCCCATCGGGACAGGGGTGGAAACACCATATATTTT.

The gene calls are TRBV5-1 and TRBJ1-2; the match to TRBD1 covers 8 bases. The CDR3 loop spans 14 amino acids. Germline assignment: CDR1 SGHRS and CDR2 YFSETQ. With V trimmed by 5 bases and J by 6 bases, 9 bases remained unmatched. The CDR3 nucleotides are TGCGCCAGCAGTCCACAGGGGGAGGAAGATGGCTACACCTTC. Translation gives CASSPQGEEDGYTF. Supplemented by reference TRBV5-1 and TRBJ1-2, the full variable domain reads KAGVTQTPRYLIKTRGQQVTLSCSPISGHRSVSWYQQTPGQGLQFLFEYFSETQRNKGNFPGRFSGRQFSNSRSEMNVSTLELGDSALYLCASSPQGEEDGYTFGSGTRLTVV.

CDR3 sequence: CASSIDRGHITEAFF. CDR3 in DNA: TGTGCCAGCAGTATCGACAGGGGGCATATCACTGAAGCTTTCTTT. The J gene is TRBJ1-1, the V gene TRBV6-5; 10 nucleotides agree with TRBD1. The CDR3 is 15 amino acids. The germline gives CDR1 MNHEY, CDR2 SVGAGI. V was clipped by 5 bases and J by 4 bases; unmatched bases: 7.

The chain joins TRBV5-5 to TRBJ1-2, with D uncertain. The CDR3 extends over 17 amino acids. Trimming left V 4 bases short and J 2 bases short, with 21 bases between. Germline V lookup: CDR1 SGHKS, CDR2 YYEKEE (reference sequence). The CDR3 DNA follows: TGTGCCAGCAGCGAGAGGGCCTCGACGCTTCGGAACTATGGCTACACCTTC. Amino acid sequence: CASSERASTLRNYGYTF.

The rearrangement uses TRBV9 and TRBJ2-5; D ambiguous. Germline-derived CDR1 and CDR2 are SGDLS and YYNGEE. V was shortened by 7 bases and J by 2 bases, with 9 bases between the two germline ends. The CDR3 consists of 12 residues. This CDR3 is CASAKSQETQYF. DNA of the CDR3: TGTGCCAGCGCAAAGTCTCAAGAGACCCAGTACTTC.

This CDR3 is CASSTEGAGRRNTQYF. As DNA, the CDR3 is TGTGCCAGCAGCACGGAAGGTGCGGGGCGCAGGAATACGCAGTATTTT. V gene TRBV5-4 combines with J gene TRBJ2-3, with D perhaps matching TRBD2 (6 bases). The V and J ends lost 4 bases and 7 bases respectively, with 22 bases between them. This CDR3 region has 16 residues. In germline, CDR1 is SGHNT, CDR2 YYREEE (reference sequence).

V and J are TRBV7-9 and TRBJ2-7; possibly TRBD1 for D (5 bases). The CDR3 runs 13 residues. V was pared by 2 bases and J by 3 bases, with 8 bases between. In germline, CDR1 is SEHNR, CDR2 FQNEAQ (reference sequence). The DNA for the CDR3 is TGTGCCAGCAGCTTACTCCAGGGCTACGAGCAGTACGTC. Translated, it gives CASSLLQGYEQYV.